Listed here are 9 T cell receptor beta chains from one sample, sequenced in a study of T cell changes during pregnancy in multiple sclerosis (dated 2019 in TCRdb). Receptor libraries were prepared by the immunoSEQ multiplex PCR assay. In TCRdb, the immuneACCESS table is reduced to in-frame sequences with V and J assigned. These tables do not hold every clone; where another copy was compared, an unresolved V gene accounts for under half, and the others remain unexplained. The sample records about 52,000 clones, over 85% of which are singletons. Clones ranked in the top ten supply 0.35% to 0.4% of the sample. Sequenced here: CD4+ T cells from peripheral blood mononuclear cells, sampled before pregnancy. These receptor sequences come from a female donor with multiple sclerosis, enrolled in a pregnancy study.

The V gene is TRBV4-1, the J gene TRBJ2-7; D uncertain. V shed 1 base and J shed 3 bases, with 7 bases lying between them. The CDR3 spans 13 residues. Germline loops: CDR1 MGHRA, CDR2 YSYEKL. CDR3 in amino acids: CASSQGYLYEQYF. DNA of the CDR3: TGCGCCAGCAGCCAAGGTTATCTCTACGAGCAGTACTTC.

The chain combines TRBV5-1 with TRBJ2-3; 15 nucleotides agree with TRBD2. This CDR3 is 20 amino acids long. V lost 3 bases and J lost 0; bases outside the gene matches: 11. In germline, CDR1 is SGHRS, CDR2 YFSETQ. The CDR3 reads CASSSPGLAGGGTSTDTQYF. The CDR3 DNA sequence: TGCGCCAGCAGCTCCCCGGGACTAGCGGGAGGAGGGACTAGCACAGATACGCAGTATTTT.

In DNA, the CDR3 is TGTGCCACCAGCCCCGGAACAGGGCGGGGCAATCAGCCCCAGCATTTT. Its translation is CATSPGTGRGNQPQHF. The chain uses TRBV15 and TRBJ1-5, with a weak D call TRBD1 (6 bases). Trimming cost V 5 bases and J 2 bases, with 16 bases left between them. Germline V gene data show CDR1 as LNHNV and CDR2 as YYDKDF (reference sequence). The CDR3 extends over 16 amino acids.

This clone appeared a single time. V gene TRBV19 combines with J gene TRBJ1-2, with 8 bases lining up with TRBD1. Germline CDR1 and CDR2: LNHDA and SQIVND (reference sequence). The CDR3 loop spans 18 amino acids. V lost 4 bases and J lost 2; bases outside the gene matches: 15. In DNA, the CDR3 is TGTGCCAGTAGTAGGGCCACCTCCACCAGACAGGGGAACTATGGCTACACCTTC. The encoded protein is CASSRATSTRQGNYGYTF.

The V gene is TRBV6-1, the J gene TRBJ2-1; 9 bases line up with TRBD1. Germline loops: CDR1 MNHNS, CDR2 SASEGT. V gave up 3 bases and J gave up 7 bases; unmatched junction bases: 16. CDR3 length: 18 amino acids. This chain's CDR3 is CASSDLRAGTGKGNEQFF. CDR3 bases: TGTGCCAGCAGTGACCTCCGGGCCGGGACAGGGAAAGGTAATGAGCAGTTCTTC.

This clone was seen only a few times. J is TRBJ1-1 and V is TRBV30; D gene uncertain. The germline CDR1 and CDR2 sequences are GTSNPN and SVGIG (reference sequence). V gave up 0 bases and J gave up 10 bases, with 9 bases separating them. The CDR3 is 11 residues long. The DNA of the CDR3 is TGTGCCTGGAGTGTGAGGTCTGGAGCTTTCTTT. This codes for CAWSVRSGAFF.

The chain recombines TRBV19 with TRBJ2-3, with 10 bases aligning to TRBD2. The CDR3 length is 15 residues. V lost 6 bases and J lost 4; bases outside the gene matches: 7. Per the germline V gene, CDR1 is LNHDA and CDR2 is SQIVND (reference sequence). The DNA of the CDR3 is TGTGCCAGTAGCGACCCCGGACTAGCGGCAGATACGCAGTATTTT. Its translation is CASSDPGLAADTQYF.

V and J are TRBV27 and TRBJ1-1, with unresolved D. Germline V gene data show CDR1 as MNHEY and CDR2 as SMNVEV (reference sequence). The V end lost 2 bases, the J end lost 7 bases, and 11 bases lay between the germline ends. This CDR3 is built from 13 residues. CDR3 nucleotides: TGTGCCAGCAGTTTAGCCGGGAGGGATGAAGCTTTCTTT. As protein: CASSLAGRDEAFF.

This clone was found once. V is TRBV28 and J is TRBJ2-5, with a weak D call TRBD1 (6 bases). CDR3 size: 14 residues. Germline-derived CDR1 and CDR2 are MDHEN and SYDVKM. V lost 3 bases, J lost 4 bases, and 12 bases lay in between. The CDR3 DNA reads TGTGCCAGCAGTTTTACAGGGTCGGGAGAGACCCAGTACTTC. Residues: CASSFTGSGETQYF.